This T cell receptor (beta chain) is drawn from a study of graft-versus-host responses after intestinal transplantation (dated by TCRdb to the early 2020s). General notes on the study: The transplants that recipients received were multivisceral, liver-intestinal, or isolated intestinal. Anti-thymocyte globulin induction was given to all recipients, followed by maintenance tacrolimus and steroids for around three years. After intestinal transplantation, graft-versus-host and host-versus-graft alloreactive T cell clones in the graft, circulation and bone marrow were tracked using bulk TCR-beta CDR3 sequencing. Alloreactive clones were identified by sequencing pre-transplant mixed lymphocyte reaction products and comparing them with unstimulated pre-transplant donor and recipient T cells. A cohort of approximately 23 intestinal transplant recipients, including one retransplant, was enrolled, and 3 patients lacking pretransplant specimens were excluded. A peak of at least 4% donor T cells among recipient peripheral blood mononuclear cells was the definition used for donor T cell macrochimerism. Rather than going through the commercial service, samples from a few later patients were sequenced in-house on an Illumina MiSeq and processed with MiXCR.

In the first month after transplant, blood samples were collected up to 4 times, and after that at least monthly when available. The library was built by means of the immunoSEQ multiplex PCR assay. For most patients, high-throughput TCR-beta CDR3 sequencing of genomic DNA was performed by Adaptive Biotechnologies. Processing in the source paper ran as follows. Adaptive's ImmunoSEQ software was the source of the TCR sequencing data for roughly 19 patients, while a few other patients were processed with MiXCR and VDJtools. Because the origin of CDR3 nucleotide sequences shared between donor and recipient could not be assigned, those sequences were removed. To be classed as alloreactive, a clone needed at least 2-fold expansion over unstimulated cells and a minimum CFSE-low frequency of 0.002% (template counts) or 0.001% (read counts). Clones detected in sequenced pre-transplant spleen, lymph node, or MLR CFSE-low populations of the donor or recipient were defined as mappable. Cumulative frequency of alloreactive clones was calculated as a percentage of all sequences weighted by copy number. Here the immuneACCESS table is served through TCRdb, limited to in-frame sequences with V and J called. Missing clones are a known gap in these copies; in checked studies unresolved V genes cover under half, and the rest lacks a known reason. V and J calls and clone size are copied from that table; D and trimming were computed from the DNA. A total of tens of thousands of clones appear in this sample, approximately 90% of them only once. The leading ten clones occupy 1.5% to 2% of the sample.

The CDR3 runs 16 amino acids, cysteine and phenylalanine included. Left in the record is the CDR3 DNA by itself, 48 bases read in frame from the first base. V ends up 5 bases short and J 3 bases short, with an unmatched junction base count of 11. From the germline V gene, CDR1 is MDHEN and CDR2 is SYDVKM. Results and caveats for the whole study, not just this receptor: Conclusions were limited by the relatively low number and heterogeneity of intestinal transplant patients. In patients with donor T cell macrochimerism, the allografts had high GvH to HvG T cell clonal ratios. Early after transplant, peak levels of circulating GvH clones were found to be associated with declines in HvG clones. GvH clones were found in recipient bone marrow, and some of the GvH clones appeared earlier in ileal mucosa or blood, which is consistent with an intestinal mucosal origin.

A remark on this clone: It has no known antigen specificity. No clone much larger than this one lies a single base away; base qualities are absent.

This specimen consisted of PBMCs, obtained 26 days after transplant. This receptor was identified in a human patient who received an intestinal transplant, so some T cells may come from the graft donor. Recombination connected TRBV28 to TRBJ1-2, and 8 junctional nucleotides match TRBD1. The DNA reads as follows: TGTGCCAGCAGTCTAGTGGCCGGGACAGGTCACTATGGCTACACCTTC. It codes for CASSLVAGTGHYGYTF.